The 21 T cell receptor beta chains in this list originate from one sample, sequenced in a study of blood T cell repertoires in COVID-19. Produced via immunoSEQ multiplex PCR; TCRdb's table is partial and in-frame only. The sample consists of about 43,000 clones, approximately 90% of them appearing once. The sample comprised peripheral blood. These receptors were collected from a man in his fifties or sixties with active COVID-19.

This clone was found a few times. The V and J genes are TRBV3-1 (or the pseudogene TRBV3-2) and TRBJ1-6, with 7 bases matching TRBD1. This CDR3 region has 18 residues. The trim removed 4 bases at V and 4 bases at J, leaving 13 bases unmatched. Germline CDR1 and CDR2: LGHDT and YNNKEL (reference sequence). Here the CDR3 reads CASSPSPGRGKYNSPLHF. Written as DNA, the CDR3 is TGTGCCAGCAGCCCATCTCCCGGCAGGGGGAAATATAATTCACCCCTCCACTTT.

The chain employs TRBV20-1 and TRBJ2-5; tentative D call: TRBD2 (5 bases). The CDR3 covers 11 residues. V was cut by 3 bases and J by 3 bases, with 5 bases left in between. The germline CDR1 and CDR2 sequences are DFQATT and SNEGSKA (reference sequence). The CDR3 is CSASGEETQYF. CDR3 in DNA: TGCAGTGCTAGCGGGGAAGAGACCCAGTACTTC.

The chain couples TRBV28 to TRBJ2-2; 10 bases agree with TRBD1. The CDR3 contains 16 residues. Looked up from germline, CDR1 is MDHEN and CDR2 is SYDVKM. The V segment lost 2 bases and the J segment 12 bases; nucleotides outside the gene matches: 12. CDR3 coding DNA: TGTGCCAGCAGTTTACCGGGACAGGGGACTACGTCGAAGCTGTTTTTT. It codes for CASSLPGQGTTSKLFF.

The chain has TRBV29-1 and TRBJ1-2; a weak D match, TRBD1 (5 bases). The length of the CDR3 is 15 residues. Germline lookup yields CDR1 SQVTM and CDR2 ANQGSEA. Trimming stripped 4 bases from V and 3 bases from J, with 18 bases between. CDR3 sequence (DNA): TGCAGCGTTGTCCCTGCGGGGGAGGGGTACTATGGCTACACCTTC. Protein product: CSVVPAGEGYYGYTF.

The rearrangement joins TRBV7-3 to TRBJ2-6; 7 nucleotides agree with TRBD1. The CDR3 has 14 residues. V was pared by 5 bases and J by 12 bases, with 10 bases of the junction left unmatched. The germline V gene has CDR1 SGHTA and CDR2 FQGTGA. The CDR3 loop is CASSQTDRDGVLTF. Here the CDR3 DNA reads TGTGCCAGCAGCCAAACCGACAGGGACGGCGTCCTGACTTTC. Full variable domain (outside the CDR3, taken from reference TRBV7-3 and TRBJ2-6): GAGVSQTPSNKVTEKGKYVELRCDPISGHTALYWYRQSLGQGPEFLIYFQGTGAADDSGLPNDRFFAVRPEGSVSTLKIQRTERGDSAVYLCASSQTDRDGVLTFGAGSRLTVL.

The chain combines TRBV5-1 with TRBJ1-1, with D possibly TRBD1 on 6 matching bases. V lost 3 bases and J 6 bases, leaving 15 bases between the germline ends. The V gene's germline CDR1 is SGHRS and CDR2 YFSETQ. CDR3 length equals 14 residues. CDR3 in DNA: TGCGCCAGCAGCTCGACCGGACAGTCCCCTGAAGCTTTCTTT. Encoded protein: CASSSTGQSPEAFF.

The chain links TRBV4-3 to TRBJ2-2, with 11 positions matching TRBD2. Germline loops: CDR1 LGHNA, CDR2 YSLEER. CDR3 length: 19 amino acids. Trimming removed 3 bases from V and 5 bases from J; junction bases left unmatched: 14. In DNA form, the CDR3 reads TGCGCCAGCAGCCACCCGATCGGCCCTAGCGGGGGGCGGACCGGGGAGCTGTTTTTT. Its protein product is CASSHPIGPSGGRTGELFF.

This chain connects TRBV5-1 to TRBJ1-5; 9 bases line up with TRBD1. CDR1 SGHRS and CDR2 YFSETQ come from the germline V gene. The junction had 4 bases not matched to a gene; V was cut back by 4 bases and J by 5 bases. This CDR3 has 14 amino acids. CDR3 in DNA: TGCGCCAGCAGCCCCGGGACAGGGTATCAGCCCCAGCATTTT. Protein product: CASSPGTGYQPQHF.

The chain is built from TRBV9 and TRBJ1-1; D remains unclear. The germline V gene encodes CDR1 SGDLS and CDR2 YYNGEE. The CDR3 spans 13 residues. Trimming removed 0 bases at V and 7 bases at J, with 10 bases between. CDR3 sequence reads: CASSVGGGGEAFF. As DNA, the CDR3 is TGTGCCAGCAGCGTAGGAGGAGGCGGTGAAGCTTTCTTT.

The chain joins TRBV6-4 to TRBJ1-6; D perhaps matches TRBD1 (6 bases). This CDR3 is 14 amino acids long. Trimming cost V 3 bases and J 10 bases, with 13 bases left between them. Germline V gene lookup returns CDR1 MRHNA and CDR2 SNTAGT. CDR3 protein: CASSDLGGESPLHF. The CDR3 bases are TGTGCCAGCAGTGATTTAGGGGGAGAATCACCCCTCCACTTT.

The chain links TRBV7-9 to TRBJ2-1; TRBD1 might be the D (6 bases). The germline V gene has CDR1 SEHNR and CDR2 FQNEAQ (reference sequence). Trimming cost V 5 bases and J 4 bases, with 18 bases left between them. The CDR3 extends over 16 amino acids. CDR3 sequence reads: CASSGRGVGYYNEQFF. The CDR3 DNA reads TGTGCCAGCAGCGGCAGGGGCGTAGGATATTACAATGAGCAGTTCTTC.

This clone was detected only once. V and J are TRBV5-1 and TRBJ1-1; D remains ambiguous. The CDR3 runs to 15 residues. Trimming took 3 bases from V and 1 from J, leaving 13 bases between them. Germline-derived CDR1 and CDR2 are SGHRS and YFSETQ. The chain's CDR3 is CASSWGGRENTEAFF. The CDR3 coding sequence is TGCGCCAGCAGCTGGGGAGGACGGGAGAACACTGAAGCTTTCTTT.

The chain couples TRBV2 to TRBJ1-1, with 9 nucleotides matching TRBD1. V lost 4 bases, J lost 6 bases, and 9 bases stayed unmatched. Germline V gene lookup returns CDR1 SNHLY and CDR2 FYNNEI. The CDR3 spans 15 residues. CDR3 sequence: CASSGRQGVGPEAFF. The DNA for the CDR3 is TGTGCCAGCAGTGGAAGACAGGGGGTCGGTCCTGAAGCTTTCTTT.

This clone has a handful of counts. The chain couples TRBV25-1 to TRBJ2-7, with D tentatively TRBD2 (5 bases). V dropped 5 bases and J dropped 3 bases, with 8 bases sitting between them. In germline, CDR1 is MGHDK, CDR2 SYGVNS. The CDR3 runs to 12 residues. The CDR3 DNA reads TGTGCCAGCAGTTTTCGGGGCTACGAGCAGTACTTC. It specifies CASSFRGYEQYF.

The chain couples TRBV2 to TRBJ1-3; 10 bases fit TRBD1. The trim removed 6 bases at V and 0 bases at J, leaving 5 bases unmatched. Germline assignment: CDR1 SNHLY and CDR2 FYNNEI. The CDR3 length is 16 residues. The CDR3 protein is CASSEGQGNSGNTIYF. CDR3 nucleotides: TGTGCCAGCAGCGAGGGACAGGGGAACTCTGGAAACACCATATATTTT.

The CDR3 DNA reads TGCGCCAGCAGCTTGGAGGGGGAGTTGGGGAACACTGAAGCTTTCTTT. Protein: CASSLEGELGNTEAFF. The chain combines TRBV5-1 with TRBJ1-1, with TRBD1 as a possible D gene (6 bases). The germline V gene has CDR1 SGHRS and CDR2 YFSETQ. The germline V and J ends were trimmed by 0 bases and 1 base, with 13 bases remaining between them. This CDR3 contains 16 residues. The full variable domain, rest sourced from reference TRBV5-1 and TRBJ1-1, is KAGVTQTPRYLIKTRGQQVTLSCSPISGHRSVSWYQQTPGQGLQFLFEYFSETQRNKGNFPGRFSGRQFSNSRSEMNVSTLELGDSALYLCASSLEGELGNTEAFFGQGTRLTVV.

The rearrangement links TRBV7-3 to TRBJ2-1; 7 bases map to TRBD1. The CDR3 sequence is 14 residues long. The V gene's germline CDR1 is SGHTA and CDR2 FQGTGA. V was clipped by 2 bases and J by 9 bases; unmatched bases: 7. The CDR3 DNA reads TGTGCCAGCAGCTTAGAGGGACAGAGGGCTGAGCAGTTCTTC. It specifies CASSLEGQRAEQFF.

The chain carries TRBV10-3 and TRBJ1-1, with a weak D call TRBD1 (6 bases). This CDR3 is 13 amino acids long. CDR1 is ENHRY and CDR2 is SYGVKD in the germline V gene. Trimming took 8 bases from V and 5 from J, leaving 15 bases between them. The CDR3 sequence is CAIARQEATEAFF. For the CDR3, the DNA is TGTGCCATCGCCAGACAGGAGGCGACTGAAGCTTTCTTT.

The chain combines TRBV6-6 with TRBJ1-6; D gene uncertain. Germline V gives CDR1 MNHNY, CDR2 SVGAGI (reference sequence). The germline V and J ends were trimmed by 6 bases and 5 bases, with 17 bases remaining between them. CDR3 length equals 16 residues. In DNA form, the CDR3 reads TGTGCCAGCAGCCAAACCCGGGGAGGGAATAATTCACCCCTCCACTTT. This encodes CASSQTRGGNNSPLHF.

The chain joins TRBV4-1 to TRBJ2-3, with a tentative D call TRBD2 (6 bases). Trimming shortened V by 2 bases and J by 6 bases, and 15 bases separated the two germline ends. Germline values: CDR1 MGHRA, CDR2 YSYEKL. This CDR3 region has 15 residues. CDR3 amino acids: CASSQTVGGWDTQYF. Written as DNA, the CDR3 is TGCGCCAGCAGCCAAACAGTCGGGGGATGGGATACGCAGTATTTT.

About this clone itself: A single base separates this from a much larger clone, so it may be a read error. The CDR3 here is CASSIQDSNQPQHF. The CDR3 nucleotides are TGTGCCAGTAGTATACAGGATAGCAATCAGCCCCAGCATTTT. This chain links TRBV19 with TRBJ1-5; D unclear. Germline-derived CDR1 and CDR2 are LNHDA and SQIVND (reference sequence). The CDR3 contains 14 residues. V lost 2 bases to trimming and J lost 0 bases, with 5 bases between them.